This T cell receptor (beta chain) is from a study of cytomegalovirus exposure and HLA in healthy donors. Study information: Both the approximately 120 validation repertoires and the approximately 700 first-cohort repertoires used the same platform, as reported by a later analysis.

The CDR3 sequence is 17 residues long. Germline CDR1 LNHDA, CDR2 SQIVND (reference sequence). Trimming took 8 bases from V and 2 from J; bases not matched to a gene: 10. In its sample, this clone was seen once. The target antigen is unknown. General study results and limits: Rarity held for most TCR sequences, but there were some public TCRs that occurred in many donors. A list of approximately 160 TCR beta chains associated with cytomegalovirus was given. According to a later analysis, TCR clusters from the first cohort tended to co-occur in the 110 or so validation repertoires.

Assay: immunoSEQ multiplex PCR; the TCRdb copy retains only in-frame clones and omits some. This table holds around 45,000 clones, 90% to 95% found once. The chain recombines TRBV19 with TRBJ2-2, with TRBD1 matching 11 bases. The clonotype comes from a man aged 18 to 29 in good health and CMV-seronegative. The specimen was PBMCs. DNA of the CDR3: TGTGCCAGTTCGAAAGGACAGGGGGCGCCCAACACCGGGGAGCTGTTTTTT. It yields the protein CASSKGQGAPNTGELFF.